This TCR beta chain was recorded in a study of naive and memory T cell subsets. Cells stained for CD3, CD4, CD8, CD45RA, CD27 and viability were sorted into four CD45RA/CD27 subsets. The beta constant-region primer was an equimolar mix of two oligonucleotides covering TRBC1 and TRBC2. MiXCR was run by TCRdb on the UMI-ligation and nested PCR reads, yielding one entry per CDR3 protein. The sample comprises 81,000 or so distinct CDR3 sequences, roughly 7% of which are singletons, and around 1.7% rests with the top ten. This clonotype was found many times. Germline CDR1 and CDR2: SGHTA and FQGNSA. CDR3 size: 13 residues. Trimming took 4 bases from V and 4 from J, leaving 10 bases between them.

This chain joins TRBV7-2 and TRBJ1-1; D not certain. The TCR was taken from a human donor in good health. Source material: central memory CD4+ T cells from blood. CDR3 sequence (DNA): TGTGCCAGCAGCTCCTTGGTGGGCACTGAAGCTTTCTTT. It translates to CASSSLVGTEAFF.